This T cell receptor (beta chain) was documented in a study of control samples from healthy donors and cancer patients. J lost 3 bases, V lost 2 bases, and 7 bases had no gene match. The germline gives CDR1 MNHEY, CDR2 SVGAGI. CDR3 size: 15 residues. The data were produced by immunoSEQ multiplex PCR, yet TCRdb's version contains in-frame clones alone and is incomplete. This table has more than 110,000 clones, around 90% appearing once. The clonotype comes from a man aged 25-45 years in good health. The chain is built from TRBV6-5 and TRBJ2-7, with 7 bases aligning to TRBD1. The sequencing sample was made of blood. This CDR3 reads CASSYTPTGYYEQYF. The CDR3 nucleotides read TGTGCCAGCAGTTACACGCCGACAGGGTACTACGAGCAGTACTTC.